The T cell receptor beta chain under discussion was sequenced for a study of cytomegalovirus exposure and HLA in healthy donors. Background on the study: It was reported in a later analysis that the same platform had been used for the 120 or so validation repertoires as for the approximately 700 first-cohort repertoires. General study points: Under in vitro conditions, three CMV-associated chains were confirmed as specific for CMV antigens.

Measured with immunoSEQ multiplex PCR; TCRdb has only the in-frame clones, and not every one. The data show 150,000 to 200,000 clones, about three quarters seen once. The donors were members of the approximately 120-subject validation cohort (separate from the approximately 670-subject first cohort). Notes on this clone: Its antigen is not identified.

The CDR3 extends over 16 amino acids. The V end lost 1 base, the J end lost 2 bases, and 14 bases lay between the germline ends. CDR1 is KGHSH, CDR2 LQKENI, per germline. This receptor was obtained from a woman between 25 and 40 years old in good health and CMV-seronegative. V is TRBV18 and J is TRBJ1-1, with D uncertain. Sequenced: PBMCs. CDR3 bases: TGTGCCAGCTCACCACTTTTAGAGGGCGGCAACACTGAAGCTTTCTTT. Translation: CASSPLLEGGNTEAFF.